This T cell receptor (beta chain) is drawn from a study of lymphopenia after photon versus proton radiotherapy. Study-wide findings and caveats: Under photons, naive T cells and diversity fell while effector/memory populations rose.

Profiled with immunoSEQ multiplex PCR; TCRdb holds only in-frame clones, not every one. In the table there are 37,000 or so clones, 85% to 90% of which are singletons. J lost 2 bases, V lost 4 bases, and 2 bases had no gene match. There are 13 residues in the CDR3. Germline CDR1 reads SGHTA; CDR2 reads FQGNSA. Concerning this clone itself: No antigen is known for it.

The chain recombines TRBV7-2 with TRBJ2-7; 7 nucleotides match TRBD2. The sample in question was peripheral blood, obtained from a patient treated with photon-based radiotherapy. This receptor was identified in a man in his fifties with gastric cancer. The CDR3 region has the DNA TGTGCCAGCAGCTCCGGACTAGCCTACGAGCAGTACTTC. Translation gives CASSSGLAYEQYF.